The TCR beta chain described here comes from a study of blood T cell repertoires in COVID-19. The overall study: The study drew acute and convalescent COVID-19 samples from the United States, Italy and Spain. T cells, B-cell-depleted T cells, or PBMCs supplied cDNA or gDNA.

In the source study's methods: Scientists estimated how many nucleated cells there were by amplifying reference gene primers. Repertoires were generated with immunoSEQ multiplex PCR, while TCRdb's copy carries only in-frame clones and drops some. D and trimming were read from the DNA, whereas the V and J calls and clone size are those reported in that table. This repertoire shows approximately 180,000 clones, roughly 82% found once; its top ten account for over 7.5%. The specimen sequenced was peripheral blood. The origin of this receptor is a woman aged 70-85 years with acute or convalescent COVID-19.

This CDR3 is CASSPGLAGGTLSDTQYF. CDR3 sequence (DNA): TGCGCCAGCAGCCCGGGACTAGCGGGGGGTACACTATCGGATACGCAGTATTTT. The genes are TRBV5-1 and TRBJ2-3, with 15 bases identical to TRBD2. The CDR3 is made up of 18 amino acids. Trimming at V came to 4 bases and at J to 6 bases, leaving 12 bases not matched to a gene. From germline, CDR1 is SGHRS and CDR2 YFSETQ.